The 24 T cell receptor beta chains listed next were all sequenced from one sample in a study of PD-1 blockade in classical Hodgkin lymphoma. Data came from immunoSEQ multiplex PCR; TCRdb stores just in-frame clones and leaves some out. The top ten clones hold roughly 15% of a sample with some 31,000 clones, 70% of them seen once. Each patient's relapse followed autologous stem cell transplantation, and brentuximab vedotin exposure varied. Sample: peripheral blood mononuclear cells (PBMCs), taken before the second cycle of nivolumab. These receptor sequences come from a human donor with classical Hodgkin lymphoma.

The chain couples TRBV19 to TRBJ1-1; D is uncertain. The germline V gene encodes CDR1 LNHDA and CDR2 SQIVND (reference sequence). The CDR3 is 14 amino acids. Trimming took 1 base from V and 7 from J, leaving 13 bases between them. CDR3 residues: CASSIAGSILEAFF. The CDR3 DNA is TGTGCCAGTAGTATAGCGGGGAGCATCCTTGAAGCTTTCTTT.

The CDR3 spells CASSWGGTTPWEQYF. CDR3 bases: TGTGCCAGCAGCTGGGGGGGGACTACCCCTTGGGAGCAGTACTTC. This chain connects TRBV5-4 to TRBJ2-7; 7 bases map to TRBD2. J was trimmed by 7 bases and V by 3 bases; bases with no gene match: 13. Per the germline V gene, CDR1 is SGHNT and CDR2 is YYREEE (reference sequence). The CDR3 runs to 15 residues.

The rearrangement joins TRBV11-2 to TRBJ2-5; D remains unclear. The CDR3 totals 16 residues. Germline V CDR1 and CDR2: SGHAT, FQNNGV. Trimming pared 5 bases from V and 0 bases from J, leaving 16 bases between. CDR3 sequence reads: CASSHPWRKYQETQYF. The DNA of the CDR3 is TGTGCCAGCAGCCACCCGTGGCGGAAGTACCAAGAGACCCAGTACTTC.

V usage is TRBV7-2 and J usage is TRBJ2-7, with 7 bases that match TRBD1. The CDR3 length is 14 residues. From germline, CDR1 is SGHTA and CDR2 FQGNSA. V lost 5 bases to trimming and J lost 3 bases; unmatched junction nucleotides: 7. CDR3 in amino acids: CASSTHRGSYEQYF. The CDR3 nucleotides read TGTGCCAGCAGCACACACAGGGGTAGCTACGAGCAGTACTTC.

Concerning this clone: Other DNA sequences in this specimen translate into the identical CDR3. The genes are TRBV5-6 and TRBJ1-1; D is ambiguous. Germline assignment: CDR1 SGHDT and CDR2 YYEEEE. V was cut by 4 bases and J by 11 bases, with 12 bases left in between. This CDR3 is 11 amino acids long. CDR3 loop: CASSLYREAFF. The CDR3 nucleotides are TGTGCCAGCAGCCTATACCGGGAGGCTTTCTTT.

DNA for the CDR3: TGCGCCAGCAGCCAGGGACAGGCCACCTACGAGCAGTACTTC. Its protein product is CASSQGQATYEQYF. V and J are TRBV4-3 and TRBJ2-7, with TRBD1 matching over 8 bases. The CDR3 totals 14 residues. With 3 bases clipped from V and 2 bases from J, the junction kept 3 bases outside the gene matches. Looked up from germline, CDR1 is LGHNA and CDR2 is YSLEER.

This chain joins TRBV6-6 and TRBJ1-6; 7 bases align to TRBD1. Germline V gene data show CDR1 as MNHNY and CDR2 as SVGAGI (reference sequence). The length of the CDR3 is 13 residues. Trimming took 5 bases from V and 7 from J; bases not matched to a gene: 2. This CDR3 reads CASSPGQNSPLHF. The CDR3 nucleotides read TGTGCCAGCAGTCCGGGACAGAATTCACCCCTCCACTTT.

The J gene is TRBJ1-3, the V gene TRBV4-1; D uncertain. Per the germline V gene, CDR1 is MGHRA and CDR2 is YSYEKL. Trimming pared 2 bases from V and 4 bases from J, leaving 21 bases between. The CDR3 is 18 residues long. This chain's CDR3 is CASSQWVLYSEQGNTIYF. CDR3 coding DNA: TGCGCCAGCAGCCAATGGGTACTGTACTCCGAACAAGGAAACACCATATATTTT.

V gene TRBV5-4 combines with J gene TRBJ1-1, with D maybe TRBD1 (6 bases). V lost 7 bases and J 6 bases, leaving 16 bases between the germline ends. Germline CDR1 reads SGHNT; CDR2 reads YYREEE (reference sequence). This CDR3 contains 13 residues. The DNA for the CDR3 is TGTGCCAGCTCTCTTAAGGGGGGTGCTGAAGCTTTCTTT. It codes for CASSLKGGAEAFF. Full variable domain (outside the CDR3, taken from reference TRBV5-4 and TRBJ1-1): ETGVTQSPTHLIKTRGQQVTLRCSSQSGHNTVSWYQQALGQGPQFIFQYYREEENGRGNFPPRFSGLQFPNYSSELNVNALELDDSALYLCASSLKGGAEAFFGQGTRLTVV.

This rearrangement joins TRBV9 to TRBJ1-3, with a weak D call TRBD1 (6 bases). The germline V gene encodes CDR1 SGDLS and CDR2 YYNGEE. The CDR3 has 15 residues. The V gene lost 2 bases and the J gene lost 0 bases, with 9 bases spanning the gap. Here the CDR3 reads CASSVTGNSGNTIYF. In DNA, the CDR3 is TGTGCCAGCAGCGTGACAGGAAACTCTGGAAACACCATATATTTT.

The gene calls are TRBV7-2 and TRBJ2-3; possibly TRBD2 for D (5 bases). CDR3 length: 13 residues. The germline gives CDR1 SGHTA, CDR2 FQGNSA. V dropped 5 bases and J dropped 6 bases, with 12 bases sitting between them. The CDR3 coding sequence is TGTGCCAGCAGCCGCTTCGGACTTGATACGCAGTATTTT. It yields the protein CASSRFGLDTQYF.

The chain employs TRBV11-2 and TRBJ2-3; no reliable D call. The germline CDR1 and CDR2 sequences are SGHAT and FQNNGV. CDR3 length: 16 amino acids. The V gene lost 5 bases and the J gene lost 3 bases, with 18 bases spanning the gap. The chain's CDR3 is CASSRGVLGGTDTQYF. The CDR3 DNA reads as TGTGCCAGCAGCCGAGGAGTTCTGGGTGGGACAGATACGCAGTATTTT.

This rearrangement joins TRBV19 to TRBJ2-3, with D unclear. The germline gives CDR1 LNHDA, CDR2 SQIVND (reference sequence). The V end lost 0 bases, the J end lost 3 bases, and 13 bases lay between the germline ends. The CDR3 length is 16 residues. This chain's CDR3 is CASSIDRDPLTDTQYF. CDR3 nucleotides: TGTGCCAGTAGTATAGATAGGGATCCCCTTACAGATACGCAGTATTTT.

V gene TRBV10-1 combines with J gene TRBJ1-2; unclear D gene. V was shortened by 9 bases and J by 2 bases, with 4 bases between the two germline ends. The length of the CDR3 is 10 residues. The germline V gene has CDR1 WNHNN and CDR2 SYGVQD (reference sequence). In DNA form, the CDR3 reads TGCGCCAGGGACAACTATGGCTACACCTTC. Translated, it gives CARDNYGYTF.

The rearrangement links TRBV6-1 to TRBJ1-1; D not certain. Deletions cut 11 bases from V and 6 bases from J, with 16 bases between. This CDR3 contains 12 residues. Germline V gene sequence: CDR1 MNHNS, CDR2 SASEGT. The chain's CDR3 is CAGKDYLAEAFF. The CDR3 DNA reads TGTGCCGGAAAGGACTATTTAGCTGAAGCTTTCTTT.

The chain recombines TRBV7-9 with TRBJ2-6, with TRBD2 as a possible D gene (6 bases). Germline V gives CDR1 SEHNR, CDR2 FQNEAQ (reference sequence). The CDR3 is made up of 17 amino acids. V lost 2 bases, J lost 0 bases, and 11 bases lay in between. As DNA, the CDR3 is TGTGCCAGCAGCTTATTTGTGGGGGGCTCTGGGGCCAACGTCCTGACTTTC. This translates into CASSLFVGGSGANVLTF.

The V and J genes are TRBV18 and TRBJ2-5; a weak D match, TRBD1 (5 bases). Trimming took off 3 bases at V and 3 bases at J, with 11 bases between the two ends. This CDR3 comprises 14 residues. CDR1 is KGHSH and CDR2 is LQKENI in the germline V gene. The CDR3 protein is CASSPRTTEETQYF. Written as DNA, the CDR3 is TGTGCCAGCTCACCCCGGACAACCGAAGAGACCCAGTACTTC.

This clone was seen just once. The rearrangement uses TRBV7-9 and TRBJ2-7, with 10 bases matching TRBD2. Germline V gives CDR1 SEHNR, CDR2 FQNEAQ (reference sequence). This CDR3 has 15 residues. The V gene end was trimmed by 5 bases and the J gene end by 1 base; junction bases not matched to a gene: 5. This chain's CDR3 is CASSRSGGPSYEQYF. CDR3 DNA: TGTGCCAGCAGCCGTAGCGGGGGGCCTTCCTACGAGCAGTACTTC.

CDR3 sequence (DNA): TGTGCCAGCAGTTATCCTTTGAACACTGAAGCTTTCTTT. It encodes CASSYPLNTEAFF. This chain connects TRBV7-9 to TRBJ1-1; D not resolved. Germline CDR1 and CDR2: SEHNR and FQNEAQ (reference sequence). The CDR3 covers 13 residues. V lost 6 bases and J 0 bases, leaving 8 bases between the germline ends.

This chain connects TRBV7-8 to TRBJ1-2; D may be TRBD1 (5 bases). The CDR3 extends over 12 amino acids. The V end lost 5 bases, the J end lost 7 bases, and 11 bases lay between the germline ends. CDR1 SGHVS and CDR2 FQNEAQ come from the germline V gene. This CDR3 reads CASSRGTSGYTF. In DNA form, the CDR3 reads TGTGCCAGCAGCCGCGGGACTTCTGGCTACACCTTC.

The rearrangement links TRBV5-1 to TRBJ2-3; D uncertain. There are 17 residues in the CDR3. Germline CDR1 SGHRS, CDR2 YFSETQ. V dropped 0 bases and J dropped 0 bases, with 14 bases sitting between them. CDR3 residues: CASSLVPGPLSTDTQYF. CDR3 in DNA: TGCGCCAGCAGCTTGGTTCCCGGACCGCTTAGCACAGATACGCAGTATTTT.

CDR3 nucleotide sequence: TGTGCCAGCAGCTTAGCCGGGACAGATTACAATGAGCAGTTCTTC. Protein: CASSLAGTDYNEQFF. V and J are TRBV7-2 and TRBJ2-1; 7 bases are shared with TRBD1. The CDR3 sequence is 15 residues long. Germline-derived CDR1 and CDR2 are SGHTA and FQGNSA. V trimming: 0 bases; J trimming: 4 bases; junction bases outside the gene matches: 3.

By frequency in the sample, this clone is medium-sized. The J gene is TRBJ1-6, the V gene TRBV4-1, with TRBD1 identical over 8 bases. The CDR3 is 16 residues long. In germline, CDR1 is MGHRA, CDR2 YSYEKL. V lost 3 bases and J lost 5; bases outside the gene matches: 6. As DNA, the CDR3 is TGCGCCAGCAGCCAGAAGACAGGGGCCGATAATTCACCCCTCCACTTT. This gives the protein CASSQKTGADNSPLHF.

The chain uses TRBV5-8 and TRBJ1-1, with 7 bases lining up with TRBD1. This CDR3 spans 13 amino acids. Trimming took 4 bases from V and 4 from J; bases not matched to a gene: 4. Looked up from germline, CDR1 is SGHTS and CDR2 is YDEGEE. CDR3 region: CASSPGGVTEAFF. The CDR3 DNA sequence: TGTGCCAGCAGCCCAGGGGGGGTCACTGAAGCTTTCTTT.